The entry that follows covers one T cell receptor (beta chain) sequence. Its antigen is currently unknown. The record originates from a study of cytomegalovirus exposure and HLA in healthy donors. Study outcomes and limitations: The majority of TCR sequences were rare, yet some public TCRs appeared in many donors.

The table came from immunoSEQ multiplex PCR; TCRdb's copy has only in-frame clones and leaves some out. This sample has hundreds of thousands of clones, with around four fifths found just once. Trimming cost V 7 bases and J 7 bases; bases outside gene matches: 8. This CDR3 region has 14 residues. Germline CDR1 is MNHNS and CDR2 is SASEGT. Sequenced sample: PBMCs. The chain couples TRBV6-1 to TRBJ2-2; TRBD1 aligns across 8 bases. This TCR was sampled from a woman between 18 and 30 years old in good health and CMV-seronegative. CDR3 residues: CASNPQGAGGELFF. The CDR3 DNA reads as TGTGCCAGCAACCCCCAGGGGGCCGGCGGGGAGCTGTTTTTT.